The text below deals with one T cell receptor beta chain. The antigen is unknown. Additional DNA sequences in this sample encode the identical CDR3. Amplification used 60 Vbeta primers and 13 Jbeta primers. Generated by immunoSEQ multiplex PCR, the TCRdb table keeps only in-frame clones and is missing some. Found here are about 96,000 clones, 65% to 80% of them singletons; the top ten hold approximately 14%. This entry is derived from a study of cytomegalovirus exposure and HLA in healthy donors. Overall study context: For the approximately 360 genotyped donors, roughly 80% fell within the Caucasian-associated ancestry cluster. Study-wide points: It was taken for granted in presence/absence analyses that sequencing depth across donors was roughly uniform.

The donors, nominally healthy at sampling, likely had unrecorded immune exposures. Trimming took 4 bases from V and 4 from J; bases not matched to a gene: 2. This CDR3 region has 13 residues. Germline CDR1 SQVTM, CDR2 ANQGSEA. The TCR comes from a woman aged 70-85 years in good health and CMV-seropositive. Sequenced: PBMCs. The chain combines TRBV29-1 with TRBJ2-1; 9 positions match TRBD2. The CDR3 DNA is TGCAGCGTTGTGCGGGAGGGGTACAATGAGCAGTTCTTC. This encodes CSVVREGYNEQFF.